These 12 T cell receptor beta chains were all obtained from the same sample, sequenced in a study of CD8 T cells in Susac syndrome. With random hexamers, reverse transcription was performed on about 0.45 to 1 ug of RNA. TCRdb processed the immunoSEQ multiplex PCR reads anew with MiXCR; each CDR3 protein has one entry. This sample has approximately 120,000 distinct CDR3 sequences, with about 90% found just once. The sequencing sample was made of CD8+ T cells from PBMCs. Receptors originate from a human donor with multiple sclerosis.

This clonotype was picked up one time. V gene TRBV7-9 combines with J gene TRBJ1-1; D uncertain. Deletions cut 4 bases from V and 4 bases from J, with 10 bases between. Germline assignment: CDR1 SEHNR and CDR2 FQNEAQ (reference sequence). CDR3 length: 13 residues. The CDR3 region is CASSSREGTEAFF. CDR3 nucleotides: TGTGCCAGCAGCTCGAGGGAAGGCACTGAAGCTTTCTTT.

To note about this clonotype: The germline gene is not matched at one end of the junction; a read error may be the cause. This chain uses TRBV3-1 with TRBJ2-5, with D hard to call. Looked up from germline, CDR1 is LGHDT and CDR2 is YNNKEL (reference sequence). The CDR3 sequence is 13 residues long. CDR3 sequence reads: CASGQSSGETQYF. CDR3 coding DNA: TGTGCCAGCGGCCAGTCATCCGGCGAGACCCAGTACTTC.

The V call is TRBV19, the J call TRBJ1-5, with no clear D. This CDR3 is 15 amino acids long. From germline, CDR1 is LNHDA and CDR2 SQIVND (reference sequence). V dropped 3 bases and J dropped 5 bases, with 14 bases sitting between them. As DNA, the CDR3 is TGTGCCAGTAGTATGGGGTCCTCACTTTATCAGCCCCAGCATTTT. Translation: CASSMGSSLYQPQHF.

V gene TRBV20-1 combines with J gene TRBJ2-6; the D is unclear. Between the trimmed V and J ends, which lost 5 bases and 0 bases, there was a span of 8 bases. Germline V lookup: CDR1 DFQATT, CDR2 SNEGSKA (reference sequence). This CDR3 is 14 amino acids long. The CDR3 here is CSAASYSGANVLTF. The DNA of the CDR3 is TGCAGTGCTGCCTCTTACTCTGGGGCCAACGTCCTGACTTTC.

The chain uses TRBV7-9 and TRBJ1-2; unclear D gene. The V and J ends lost 4 bases and 1 base respectively, with 10 bases between them. Germline V gene data show CDR1 as SEHNR and CDR2 as FQNEAQ (reference sequence). This CDR3 contains 14 residues. The CDR3 DNA sequence: TGTGCCAGCAGCTCAACGGTGAATAACTATGGCTACACCTTC. Protein product: CASSSTVNNYGYTF. Using reference TRBV7-9 and TRBJ1-2 for the parts outside the CDR3, the full variable domain is DTGVSQNPRHKITKRGQNVTFRCDPISEHNRLYWYRQTLGQGPEFLTYFQNEAQLEKSRLLSDRFSAERPKGSFSTLEIQRTEQGDSAMYLCASSSTVNNYGYTFGSGTRLTVV.

The chain couples TRBV29-1 to TRBJ2-2; no clear D gene. The CDR3 contains 13 residues. Germline-derived CDR1 and CDR2 are SQVTM and ANQGSEA. Trimming pared 5 bases from V and 8 bases from J, leaving 15 bases between. CDR3 sequence (DNA): TGCAGCGTTAACACTCGGCCGACTGGGGAGCTGTTTTTT. This encodes CSVNTRPTGELFF.

This clonotype occurred a few times. This chain connects TRBV19 to TRBJ1-2; no reliable D call. This CDR3 has 13 residues. The V end lost 6 bases, the J end lost 7 bases, and 15 bases lay between the germline ends. Germline values: CDR1 LNHDA, CDR2 SQIVND (reference sequence). The CDR3 reads CASSFGASPGYTF. CDR3 nucleotide sequence: TGTGCCAGTAGCTTCGGAGCCTCGCCTGGCTACACCTTC.

The V and J genes are TRBV5-4 and TRBJ2-5; 7 nucleotides match TRBD2. J gave up 5 bases and V 4 bases, and 8 bases lay outside the gene matches. The CDR3 has 14 residues. Per the germline V gene, CDR1 is SGHNT and CDR2 is YYREEE (reference sequence). The CDR3 nucleotides are TGTGCCAGCAGCCCTATGGGGGGGAAGGAGACCCAGTACTTC. This translates into CASSPMGGKETQYF.

The chain has TRBV15 and TRBJ1-1, with unresolved D. Germline V lookup: CDR1 LNHNV, CDR2 YYDKDF (reference sequence). V was pared by 8 bases and J by 1 base, with 8 bases between. The CDR3 spans 12 residues. The CDR3 sequence is CATGNSNTEAFF. In nucleotides, the CDR3 is TGTGCCACCGGAAATTCGAACACTGAAGCTTTCTTT.

This chain connects TRBV7-9 to TRBJ2-7; 8 bases agree with TRBD2. From germline, CDR1 is SEHNR and CDR2 FQNEAQ (reference sequence). The CDR3 length is 18 residues. V was clipped by 0 bases and J by 3 bases; unmatched bases: 13. The CDR3 coding sequence is TGTGCCAGCAGCTTAGCGCGGGGCGGGGGGCAGACGAGCTACGAGCAGTACTTC. Its protein is CASSLARGGGQTSYEQYF. The full variable domain, completed using reference TRBV7-9 and TRBJ2-7, is DTGVSQNPRHKITKRGQNVTFRCDPISEHNRLYWYRQTLGQGPEFLTYFQNEAQLEKSRLLSDRFSAERPKGSFSTLEIQRTEQGDSAMYLCASSLARGGGQTSYEQYFGPGTRLTVT.

The J gene is TRBJ2-7, the V gene TRBV5-1, with D unclear. This CDR3 has 15 residues. The germline V gene has CDR1 SGHRS and CDR2 YFSETQ. With 0 bases removed from V and 2 bases from J, the gap between germline ends came to 12 bases. The CDR3 sequence: CASSLEGNWAYEQYF. The CDR3 DNA reads as TGCGCCAGCAGCTTGGAGGGCAATTGGGCCTACGAGCAGTACTTC.

The chain has TRBV4-1 and TRBJ2-2; TRBD1 matches at 7 bases. The V and J ends lost 0 bases and 1 base, in that order; junction bases with no gene match: 5. This CDR3 is 17 amino acids long. From germline, CDR1 is MGHRA and CDR2 YSYEKL. CDR3 nucleotides: TGCGCCAGCAGCCAAGAACAGGGGCATGTGAACACCGGGGAGCTGTTTTTT. Amino acids: CASSQEQGHVNTGELFF.